This T cell receptor beta chain appears in the sequencing data of a study of early T cells in non-severe SARS-CoV-2 infection. TCRdb itself ran the 5' RACE reads through MiXCR, one entry per CDR3 protein. The repertoire holds tens of thousands of distinct CDR3 sequences, with about 12% as singletons. Germline-derived CDR1 and CDR2 are MGHRA and YSYEKL. CDR3 length equals 15 residues. V lost 4 bases to trimming and J lost 6 bases, with 19 bases between them. This clonotype was seen only a few times. The receptor was isolated from an adult who was a healthcare worker with PCR-confirmed SARS-CoV-2 infection or an uninfected control (not recorded which). Sequencing was done on a sample of whole blood. The chain has TRBV4-1 and TRBJ2-7; D might be TRBD1 (5 bases). This CDR3 is CASSLRQSDWVEQYF. The DNA for the CDR3 is TGCGCCAGCAGCCTGAGACAGAGTGACTGGGTCGAGCAGTACTTC.